Included here is one T cell receptor beta chain sequence, with context. The data belong to a study of blood T cell repertoires in COVID-19. Trimming took 4 bases from V and 7 from J; bases not matched to a gene: 9. The CDR3 contains 16 residues. From germline, CDR1 is LNHDA and CDR2 SQIVND (reference sequence). The repertoire was sequenced with immunoSEQ multiplex PCR; TCRdb's copy has only in-frame clones and lacks some. The sample holds about 480,000 clones; more than 75% are singletons and the top ten take 1.5% to 2%. Sequenced: PBMCs or T cells enriched from blood (not recorded which). The receptor's source is a woman aged 40 to 50 who had recovered from COVID-19. The chain recombines TRBV19 with TRBJ2-7; 14 bases line up with TRBD2. The CDR3 here is CASSTRRTSGRREQYF. DNA of the CDR3: TGTGCCAGTAGTACTAGAAGGACTAGCGGGAGGCGAGAGCAGTACTTC.